One sample yielded the 32 T cell receptor beta chains listed below, sequenced in a study of graft-versus-host responses after intestinal transplantation. Antigens for these TCRs are unknown. Assay: immunoSEQ multiplex PCR; the TCRdb copy retains only in-frame clones and omits some. The sample has 100,000 or so clones, approximately 92% seen once; the top ten hold about 1%. Sequenced here: unstimulated CD8+ T cells sorted from spleen or lymph node cells, sampled before transplant. These receptor sequences come from a human donor who was the organ donor for an intestinal transplant.

The chain employs TRBV7-8 and TRBJ2-2; 14 bases are a match to TRBD2. This CDR3 is built from 17 residues. V dropped 4 bases and J dropped 9; count of bases not matched to a gene: 10. Germline CDR1 and CDR2: SGHVS and FQNEAQ. The CDR3 DNA is TGTGCCAGCAGCTCCCGGACTAGCGGGGGGCTAGCCTGGGAGCTGTTTTTT. Translating gives CASSSRTSGGLAWELFF.

The rearrangement joins TRBV6-7 to TRBJ1-3; D is undetermined. TRBV6-7 is treated as an ORF (open reading frame) with a function not yet certain. V lost 5 bases and J lost 4, with 12 bases in between. The CDR3 is made up of 14 amino acids. The CDR3 nucleotides are TGTGCCAGCAGTACCCCCGCGTTAGGAAACACCATATATTTT. Amino acids: CASSTPALGNTIYF.

The rearrangement uses TRBV30 and TRBJ1-2; D remains unclear. Germline CDR1 GTSNPN, CDR2 SVGIG (reference sequence). This CDR3 region has 16 residues. V was shortened by 2 bases and J by 5 bases, with 21 bases between the two germline ends. CDR3 bases: TGTGCCTGGAGTCCCCCAGACCTGCCCGGGAGATATGGCTACACCTTC. This translates into CAWSPPDLPGRYGYTF.

The rearrangement uses TRBV11-2 and TRBJ1-4, with D unresolved. V dropped 3 bases and J dropped 6 bases, with 17 bases sitting between them. The germline V gene encodes CDR1 SGHAT and CDR2 FQNNGV. The CDR3 totals 16 residues. The CDR3 DNA reads TGTGCCAGCAGCTTTTGGGATGGCGGGGAGGATGAAAAACTGTTTTTT. It codes for CASSFWDGGEDEKLFF.

The chain uses TRBV13 and TRBJ2-1, with unresolved D. The CDR3 is made up of 12 amino acids. V was cut by 4 bases and J by 7 bases, with 8 bases left in between. Germline-derived CDR1 and CDR2 are PRHDT and FYEKMQ (reference sequence). CDR3 region: CASSSQSNEQFF. The CDR3 bases are TGTGCCAGCAGCTCCCAGTCAAATGAGCAGTTCTTC.

The V call is TRBV7-9, the J call TRBJ2-1; 8 bases agree with TRBD2. V lost 5 bases and J lost 4; bases outside the gene matches: 13. The CDR3 loop spans 17 amino acids. CDR1 SEHNR and CDR2 FQNEAQ come from the germline V gene (reference sequence). Written as DNA, the CDR3 is TGTGCCAGCAGCCCAGTCGGCGGGAGGAAATGGTACAATGAGCAGTTCTTC. It specifies CASSPVGGRKWYNEQFF.

The chain recombines TRBV7-3 with TRBJ1-1; TRBD1 is a possible D gene (5 bases). The CDR3 runs 14 residues. Germline assignment: CDR1 SGHTA and CDR2 FQGTGA. V lost 5 bases and J 5 bases, leaving 15 bases between the germline ends. CDR3 sequence: CASSSRQNNTEAFF. The DNA of the CDR3 is TGTGCCAGCAGCAGCAGACAGAACAATACTGAAGCTTTCTTT. The whole variable domain, remainder taken from reference TRBV7-3 and TRBJ1-1, is GAGVSQTPSNKVTEKGKYVELRCDPISGHTALYWYRQSLGQGPEFLIYFQGTGAADDSGLPNDRFFAVRPEGSVSTLKIQRTERGDSAVYLCASSSRQNNTEAFFGQGTRLTVV.

The rearrangement uses TRBV28 and TRBJ2-7; D might be TRBD1 (6 bases). CDR1 is MDHEN and CDR2 is SYDVKM in the germline V gene. Trimming pared 8 bases from V and 2 bases from J, leaving 16 bases between. The CDR3 extends over 14 amino acids. The CDR3 loop is CASRRQGKAYEQYF. CDR3 sequence (DNA): TGTGCCAGCCGGAGGCAGGGGAAAGCCTACGAGCAGTACTTC.

The chain has TRBV6-1 and TRBJ2-5, with D maybe TRBD1 (6 bases). Trimming cost V 10 bases and J 4 bases, with 13 bases left between them. The CDR3 is 12 residues long. From germline, CDR1 is MNHNS and CDR2 SASEGT. In DNA form, the CDR3 reads TGTGCCACCGAGACAGGCGGAGAGACCCAGTACTTC. It encodes CATETGGETQYF.

This chain uses TRBV7-3 with TRBJ2-7; TRBD2 aligns across 8 bases. Trimming removed 4 bases from V and 2 bases from J; junction bases left unmatched: 4. Germline values: CDR1 SGHTA, CDR2 FQGTGA. The CDR3 consists of 14 residues. The CDR3 sequence: CASSWAGGTYEQYF. CDR3 sequence (DNA): TGTGCCAGCAGCTGGGCGGGGGGAACCTACGAGCAGTACTTC.

This chain connects TRBV9 to TRBJ1-2, with D possibly TRBD1 on 6 matching bases. Per germline, CDR1 SGDLS and CDR2 YYNGEE. Between the trimmed V and J ends, which lost 3 bases and 6 bases, there was a span of 12 bases. This CDR3 contains 13 residues. The CDR3 protein is CASSEGQGNGYTF. Written as DNA, the CDR3 is TGTGCCAGCAGCGAGGGTCAGGGGAATGGCTACACCTTC.

The chain employs TRBV5-1 and TRBJ2-5, with a tentative D call TRBD1 (5 bases). The CDR3 extends over 17 amino acids. V was shortened by 6 bases and J by 0 bases, with 21 bases between the two germline ends. Germline V gives CDR1 SGHRS, CDR2 YFSETQ. The CDR3 DNA reads as TGCGCCAGCAACTCCAGGGCAGGTTTCACGTACCAAGAGACCCAGTACTTC. Its translation is CASNSRAGFTYQETQYF.

Here the CDR3 DNA reads TGTGCCAGCAGCGTGAGCACCCGGGTGGTCCCCTATGGCTACACCTTC. The encoded protein is CASSVSTRVVPYGYTF. The chain combines TRBV9 with TRBJ1-2; D is ambiguous. This CDR3 has 16 residues. Germline CDR1 and CDR2: SGDLS and YYNGEE. V lost 2 bases and J 4 bases, leaving 18 bases between the germline ends.

The chain carries TRBV6-9 and TRBJ2-2; D is perhaps TRBD2 (6 bases). The CDR3 is made up of 17 amino acids. V lost 7 bases, J lost 4 bases, and 22 bases lay in between. Per germline, CDR1 MNHGY and CDR2 SVAAGI. CDR3 loop: CASIGPTGAASTGELFF. The CDR3 nucleotides read TGTGCCAGCATAGGTCCCACGGGAGCAGCCAGCACCGGGGAGCTGTTTTTT.

A single count supports this clone. The chain uses TRBV4-2 and TRBJ2-4; D possibly corresponds to TRBD2 (6 bases). V gave up 2 bases and J gave up 0 bases, with 14 bases separating them. The CDR3 length is 17 residues. Germline V gene lookup returns CDR1 LGHNA and CDR2 YNFKEQ. The CDR3, as DNA: TGTGCCAGCAGCCAAAGGTTGGGACTTCTAGCCAAAAACATTCAGTACTTC. It encodes CASSQRLGLLAKNIQYF.

The V call is TRBV5-1, the J call TRBJ1-2; perhaps TRBD1 as D (6 bases). This CDR3 region has 14 residues. The ends were cut back, 4 bases at V and 4 bases at J, with 14 bases in the middle. Germline CDR1 is SGHRS and CDR2 is YFSETQ. The CDR3 nucleotides are TGCGCCAGCAGCCCGGGAACAGGGATCTATGGCTACACCTTC. This codes for CASSPGTGIYGYTF.

The V gene is TRBV4-1, the J gene TRBJ2-1, with a weak D call TRBD2 (7 bases). Germline V gene sequence: CDR1 MGHRA, CDR2 YSYEKL. V lost 0 bases to trimming and J lost 4 bases, with 13 bases between them. This CDR3 region has 16 residues. In DNA, the CDR3 is TGCGCCAGCAGCCAAGAAGGGGGACTACCATACAATGAGCAGTTCTTC. It yields the protein CASSQEGGLPYNEQFF.

V and J are TRBV15 and TRBJ2-1; weak D call: TRBD2 (7 bases). The CDR3 runs 17 residues. The germline gives CDR1 LNHNV, CDR2 YYDKDF (reference sequence). The V end lost 0 bases, the J end lost 2 bases, and 14 bases lay between the germline ends. CDR3 sequence (DNA): TGTGCCACCAGCAGAGATCATCGGGGGGCTACCTACAATGAGCAGTTCTTC. Translating gives CATSRDHRGATYNEQFF.

The V gene is TRBV15, the J gene TRBJ2-2; possible D gene TRBD1, 6 bases. V was cut by 1 base and J by 3 bases, with 12 bases left in between. CDR1 and CDR2 from the germline V gene are LNHNV and YYDKDF (reference sequence). CDR3 size: 16 residues. The CDR3 reads CATSRASAGDTGELFF. Written as DNA, the CDR3 is TGTGCCACCAGCAGAGCCTCTGCAGGGGACACCGGGGAGCTGTTTTTT.

This sequence joins TRBV4-1 and TRBJ2-2; 7 positions match TRBD2. The V segment lost 3 bases and the J segment 5 bases; nucleotides outside the gene matches: 6. The CDR3 loop spans 15 amino acids. Germline V gives CDR1 MGHRA, CDR2 YSYEKL. The CDR3 region has the DNA TGCGCCAGCAGCCAGAAGTTCGGGAGGACCGGGGAGCTGTTTTTT. It yields the protein CASSQKFGRTGELFF.

V usage is TRBV19 and J usage is TRBJ2-7; D remains unclear. V lost 5 bases and J 3 bases, leaving 11 bases between the germline ends. This CDR3 has 13 residues. Germline V gives CDR1 LNHDA, CDR2 SQIVND (reference sequence). The CDR3 region is CASSLWAGYEQYF. DNA of the CDR3: TGTGCCAGTAGTCTGTGGGCCGGCTACGAGCAGTACTTC.

The rearrangement joins TRBV11-2 to TRBJ2-1, with TRBD2 identical over 11 bases. V shed 5 bases and J 9 bases; nucleotides not matched to a gene: 6. CDR1 is SGHAT, CDR2 FQNNGV, per germline. This CDR3 contains 14 residues. CDR3 sequence (DNA): TGTGCCAGCAGCGCCGCCGGGACTAGCGGTGAGCAGTTCTTC. This translates into CASSAAGTSGEQFF.

The genes are TRBV5-1 and TRBJ2-5; maybe TRBD2 (5 bases). CDR3 length equals 16 residues. The V and J ends lost 2 bases and 7 bases respectively, with 21 bases between them. The germline CDR1 and CDR2 sequences are SGHRS and YFSETQ. Here the CDR3 reads CASSFGVEAAAGTQYF. CDR3 DNA: TGCGCCAGCAGCTTTGGGGTCGAAGCGGCGGCGGGGACCCAGTACTTC.

V gene TRBV5-4 combines with J gene TRBJ1-1; D ambiguous. V lost 5 bases to trimming and J lost 0 bases, with 11 bases between them. The germline V gene encodes CDR1 SGHNT and CDR2 YYREEE (reference sequence). The CDR3 contains 14 residues. CDR3 loop: CASREIGMNTEAFF. CDR3 DNA sequence: TGTGCCAGCAGGGAGATAGGAATGAACACTGAAGCTTTCTTT.

The chain combines TRBV5-8 with TRBJ1-2, with D uncertain. CDR3 length: 14 residues. The germline V gene encodes CDR1 SGHTS and CDR2 YDEGEE. Trimming cost V 0 bases and J 4 bases, with 10 bases left between them. The CDR3: CASSLGGSAYGYTF. The CDR3 DNA sequence: TGTGCCAGCAGCTTGGGAGGTTCGGCCTATGGCTACACCTTC. Using reference TRBV5-8 and TRBJ1-2 for the parts outside the CDR3, the full variable domain is EAGVTQSPTHLIKTRGQQATLRCSPISGHTSVYWYQQALGLGLQFLLWYDEGEERNRGNFPPRFSGRQFPNYSSELNVNALELEDSALYLCASSLGGSAYGYTFGSGTRLTVV.

The CDR3 DNA reads as TGCAGCGTCCGTGACCTAGCGGGAATCAACAATGAGCAGTTCTTC. Protein: CSVRDLAGINNEQFF. The J gene is TRBJ2-1, the V gene TRBV29-1; 9 nucleotides line up with TRBD2. Germline CDR1 SQVTM, CDR2 ANQGSEA. V trimming: 6 bases; J trimming: 5 bases; junction bases outside the gene matches: 11. This CDR3 contains 15 residues.

CDR3 DNA: TGCGCCAGCAGCCAAGAAAATATCGTGGGACTAGGGCAGTTCTTC. This encodes CASSQENIVGLGQFF. The chain uses TRBV4-3 and TRBJ2-1; 8 bases line up with TRBD2. This CDR3 has 15 residues. Germline assignment: CDR1 LGHNA and CDR2 YSLEER. V lost 0 bases, J lost 12 bases, and 10 bases stayed unmatched.

The chain employs TRBV2 and TRBJ2-3; D might be TRBD2 (6 bases). Germline lookup yields CDR1 SNHLY and CDR2 FYNNEI. V gave up 7 bases and J gave up 0 bases, with 11 bases separating them. This CDR3 is 14 amino acids long. DNA of the CDR3: TGTGCCAGCATCGGGGGAACTAGCACAGATACGCAGTATTTT. Its protein is CASIGGTSTDTQYF.

The chain carries TRBV6-1 and TRBJ1-1; D not certain. V was trimmed by 11 bases and J by 1 base, leaving 11 bases between them. CDR1 MNHNS and CDR2 SASEGT come from the germline V gene. There are 12 residues in the CDR3. CDR3 in amino acids: CAVFPGNTEAFF. CDR3 sequence (DNA): TGTGCCGTCTTTCCCGGGAACACTGAAGCTTTCTTT.

The genes are TRBV29-1 and TRBJ2-7; D remains unclear. The CDR3 extends over 14 amino acids. CDR1 and CDR2 from the germline V gene are SQVTM and ANQGSEA. V was pared by 1 base and J by 4 bases, with 14 bases between. The CDR3 nucleotides are TGCAGCGTTGAAGGCGGCGACCTGCCATACGAGCAGTACTTC. Encoded protein: CSVEGGDLPYEQYF.

The V call is TRBV6-5, the J call TRBJ2-5; D is possibly TRBD2 (6 bases). The CDR3 totals 13 residues. Germline values: CDR1 MNHEY, CDR2 SVGAGI. V gave up 10 bases and J gave up 5 bases, with 17 bases separating them. The CDR3: CAIRMGGSETQYF. The CDR3 region has the DNA TGTGCCATACGGATGGGGGGTTCCGAGACCCAGTACTTC.

The chain uses TRBV19 and TRBJ1-1; 7 bases are shared with TRBD1. Unmatched junction bases numbered 9, after V lost 7 bases and J lost 4 bases. The CDR3 is 14 residues long. Per the germline V gene, CDR1 is LNHDA and CDR2 is SQIVND (reference sequence). Here the CDR3 reads CASKGWQGGTEAFF. CDR3 nucleotides: TGTGCCAGTAAGGGGTGGCAGGGGGGCACTGAAGCTTTCTTT.